The 3 T cell receptor beta chains listed next were all sequenced from one sample in a study of T-cell reconstitution after alpha-beta-depleted transplantation in children. This sample's TCRbeta library carried unique molecular identifier barcodes. TCRdb reanalysed the PCR reads using MiXCR and keeps one entry per CDR3 protein. This table has roughly 500,000 distinct CDR3 sequences, approximately 12% appearing once. The starting material was PBMCs from the stem cell graft donor, obtained from the stem cell graft. Every receptor here comes from a human donor who donated a stem cell graft to a child with combined immunodeficiency.

The genes are TRBV6-2 or TRBV6-3 and TRBJ2-3, with D possibly matching TRBD2 (5 bases). The CDR3 has 15 amino acids. CDR1 is MNHEY, CDR2 SVGEGT, per germline. V gave up 2 bases and J gave up 0 bases, with 9 bases separating them. The CDR3 region has the DNA TGTGCCAGCAGTTACAGGGAGCGCAGCACAGATACGCAGTATTTT. Amino acids: CASSYRERSTDTQYF.

A word on this clonotype: A single base separates this from a much larger clone, so it may be a read error. The rearrangement links TRBV11-1 to TRBJ2-1, with a tentative D call TRBD2 (6 bases). Germline loops: CDR1 SGHAT, CDR2 FQDESV (reference sequence). This CDR3 contains 17 residues. For the CDR3, the DNA is TGTGCCAGCAGCTTGAGGAGCGCGGGGAGCTCCTACAATGAGAAGTTCTTC. It codes for CASSLRSAGSSYNEKFF.

This clonotype was detected a few times. This chain links TRBV6-5 with TRBJ2-2; D is possibly TRBD1 (5 bases). CDR3 length: 15 residues. The V gene lost 4 bases and the J gene lost 0 bases, with 9 bases spanning the gap. CDR1 and CDR2 from the germline V gene are MNHEY and SVGAGI. The CDR3 is CASSWAGPNTGELFF. CDR3 DNA: TGTGCCAGCAGTTGGGCAGGGCCGAACACCGGGGAGCTGTTTTTT.